These 30 T cell receptor beta chains were sequenced from one sample in a study of T-cell memory formation after mild COVID-19. TCRdb reanalysed the 5' RACE reads using MiXCR and keeps one entry per CDR3 protein. Among about 400,000 distinct CDR3 sequences listed, approximately 25% were seen once. Specimen: PBMCs or a T cell subset sorted from them (not recorded which). All receptors derive from an adult woman who had mild COVID-19 (a few samples of this study predate the infection). Cell type and time point are not known.

This clonotype was observed a handful of times. This sequence joins TRBV20-1 and TRBJ2-3; TRBD1 is a possible D gene (6 bases). CDR1 is DFQATT and CDR2 is SNEGSKA in the germline V gene (reference sequence). Trimming cost V 7 bases and J 2 bases, with 13 bases left between them. The CDR3 has 13 residues. The CDR3 here is CSVSGDPTDTQYF. The DNA for the CDR3 is TGCAGTGTCTCAGGGGACCCCACAGATACGCAGTATTTT.

This rearrangement joins TRBV7-6 to TRBJ2-1, with unresolved D. From germline, CDR1 is SGHVS and CDR2 FNYEAQ. This CDR3 has 15 residues. With 5 bases removed from V and 10 bases from J, the gap between germline ends came to 21 bases. For the CDR3, the DNA is TGTGCCAGCAGCCCCCCTCCGTTCGGCAGCCGGGAGCAGTTCTTC. As protein: CASSPPPFGSREQFF. Drawing the rest from reference TRBV7-6 and TRBJ2-1, the complete variable domain is GAGVSQSPRYKVTKRGQDVALRCDPISGHVSLYWYRQALGQGPEFLTYFNYEAQQDKSGLPNDRFSAERPEGSISTLTIQRTEQRDSAMYRCASSPPPFGSREQFFGPGTRLTVL.

Only a few counts were recorded for this clonotype. V gene TRBV24-1 combines with J gene TRBJ1-5, with unresolved D. Trimming removed 3 bases at V and 5 bases at J, with 4 bases between. Germline V gene data show CDR1 as KGHDR and CDR2 as SFDVKD. This CDR3 is built from 12 residues. The CDR3 protein is CATSDPDQPQHF. For the CDR3, the DNA is TGTGCCACCAGTGATCCGGATCAGCCCCAGCATTTT.

This clonotype was recorded a few times. The rearrangement uses TRBV6-5 and TRBJ1-5; tentatively, D is TRBD1 (6 bases). Trimming stripped 4 bases from V and 4 bases from J, with 14 bases between. CDR1 and CDR2 from the germline V gene are MNHEY and SVGAGI. The CDR3 spans 15 residues. This CDR3 is CASSSDRRMNQPQHF. The DNA for the CDR3 is TGTGCCAGCAGTTCCGACAGGCGAATGAATCAGCCCCAGCATTTT.

The CDR3 protein is CASSPRQVSTNEKLFF. The DNA for the CDR3 is TGTGCCAGCAGCCCCAGACAGGTTTCAACTAATGAAAAACTGTTTTTT. This chain links TRBV7-2 with TRBJ1-4, with a weak D call TRBD1 (6 bases). Trimming removed 5 bases from V and 0 bases from J, with 13 bases in between. Germline V gene data show CDR1 as SGHTA and CDR2 as FQGNSA. CDR3 length: 16 residues.

This clonotype was observed a handful of times. J is TRBJ2-2 and V is TRBV12-3 or TRBV12-4; TRBD2 aligns across 8 bases. Trimming took 5 bases from V and 0 from J; bases not matched to a gene: 11. The CDR3 extends over 18 amino acids. CDR3 sequence (DNA): TGTGCCAGCAGTCCGGGGGGGGGACTAGTTTCGAACACCGGGGAGCTGTTTTTT. This encodes CASSPGGGLVSNTGELFF.

The chain couples TRBV20-1 to TRBJ1-5; tentatively, D is TRBD1 (5 bases). V gave up 4 bases and J gave up 5 bases, with 15 bases separating them. Germline V CDR1 and CDR2: DFQATT, SNEGSKA (reference sequence). The CDR3 totals 14 residues. This CDR3 reads CSATGTLLDQPQHF. The CDR3 region has the DNA TGCAGTGCTACCGGGACGCTTCTTGATCAGCCCCAGCATTTT.

This clonotype occurred a few times. The genes are TRBV20-1 and TRBJ1-2; possible D gene TRBD1, 5 bases. Trimming removed 8 bases at V and 6 bases at J, with 19 bases between. This CDR3 is 13 amino acids long. CDR1 DFQATT and CDR2 SNEGSKA come from the germline V gene (reference sequence). CDR3 nucleotides: TGCAGTCCTCTTAGGCAGGGTGAAAATGGCTACACCTTC. This codes for CSPLRQGENGYTF.

The chain combines TRBV20-1 with TRBJ2-7; 7 positions agree with TRBD1. The CDR3 loop spans 13 amino acids. The junction had 8 bases not matched to a gene; V was cut back by 6 bases and J by 3 bases. Germline CDR1 is DFQATT and CDR2 is SNEGSKA (reference sequence). The CDR3 nucleotides read TGCAGTGCGAGGAATAGGGGGCTCTACGAGCAGTACTTC. Translating it yields CSARNRGLYEQYF.

Concerning this clonotype itself: The junction shows a germline mismatch at one end, possibly a read error. V is TRBV7-9 and J is TRBJ2-2; tentative D call: TRBD1 (5 bases). The CDR3 is 16 residues long. Germline loops: CDR1 SEHNR, CDR2 FQNEAQ (reference sequence). The CDR3 DNA reads as TGTGCCAGCAGCTTAAACCAGGGCAAGAACCCCGGGGAGCTGTTTTTT. Translation gives CASSLNQGKNPGELFF.

The sample holds a few counts of this clonotype. This chain uses TRBV3-1 with TRBJ1-6; 7 bases match TRBD1. Germline CDR1 LGHDT, CDR2 YNNKEL (reference sequence). Trimming cost V 2 bases and J 7 bases; bases outside gene matches: 5. CDR3 length: 15 amino acids. The CDR3 region has the DNA TGTGCCAGCAGCCAAAGGGGACAGCCGAATTCACCCCTCCACTTT. Amino acid sequence: CASSQRGQPNSPLHF.

V and J are TRBV2 and TRBJ1-2; no reliable D call. The germline V and J ends were trimmed by 7 bases and 8 bases, with 20 bases remaining between them. From germline, CDR1 is SNHLY and CDR2 FYNNEI. CDR3 length equals 14 residues. The DNA for the CDR3 is TGTGCCAGCACTCCGACTCCGCCTTCACGCGGCTACACCTTC. Amino acids: CASTPTPPSRGYTF.

This clonotype has just a few counts. The chain uses TRBV7-9 and TRBJ2-1; 7 positions match TRBD1. The CDR3 extends over 16 amino acids. V lost 0 bases and J lost 3; bases outside the gene matches: 5. CDR1 is SEHNR and CDR2 is FQNEAQ in the germline V gene (reference sequence). Here the CDR3 DNA reads TGTGCCAGCAGCTTAGCGGCACAGGGGATCTACAATGAGCAGTTCTTC. This encodes CASSLAAQGIYNEQFF.

This clonotype has just a few counts. The chain couples TRBV20-1 to TRBJ2-7, with D perhaps being TRBD1 or TRBD2 (5 bases each). Deletions cut 3 bases from V and 3 bases from J, with 21 bases between. The CDR3 has 16 amino acids. Germline V CDR1 and CDR2: DFQATT, SNEGSKA (reference sequence). The CDR3 coding sequence is TGCAGTGCTAGCGGAACCCCGCCGAGGGGAGACTACGAGCAGTACTTC. Translation gives CSASGTPPRGDYEQYF.

Only a few counts were recorded for this clonotype. The rearrangement uses TRBV20-1 and TRBJ2-7; D is possibly TRBD2 (5 bases). Per the germline V gene, CDR1 is DFQATT and CDR2 is SNEGSKA (reference sequence). This CDR3 contains 12 residues. V was cut by 6 bases and J by 1 base, with 10 bases left in between. CDR3 sequence reads: CSADRGSYEQYF. CDR3 bases: TGCAGTGCAGATCGGGGATCCTACGAGCAGTACTTC.

The rearrangement links TRBV12-3 or TRBV12-4 to TRBJ2-3; 9 nucleotides match TRBD2. The junction had 4 bases not matched to a gene; V was cut back by 6 bases and J by 0 bases. The CDR3 has 15 amino acids. CDR3 nucleotide sequence: TGTGCCAGCAGGTCTAGCGGGATGAGCACAGATACGCAGTATTTT. This encodes CASRSSGMSTDTQYF.

The genes are TRBV6-5 and TRBJ1-1; perhaps TRBD1 as D (6 bases). V lost 7 bases, J lost 4 bases, and 25 bases lay in between. In germline, CDR1 is MNHEY, CDR2 SVGAGI. The CDR3 has 17 amino acids. The CDR3 DNA reads as TGTGCCAGCATCCCCAACGAGGCCGGGGGGCGGCTCACTGAAGCTTTCTTT. It encodes CASIPNEAGGRLTEAFF.

The chain combines TRBV7-9 with TRBJ1-2; D might be TRBD1 (5 bases). Germline V gene data show CDR1 as SEHNR and CDR2 as FQNEAQ (reference sequence). The CDR3 loop spans 13 amino acids. Deletions cut 8 bases from V and 3 bases from J, with 13 bases between. This CDR3 is CASAPGEHYGYTF. CDR3 coding DNA: TGTGCCAGCGCCCCGGGGGAGCACTATGGCTACACCTTC.

The chain recombines TRBV24-1 with TRBJ2-5; 14 bases line up with TRBD2. The V gene's germline CDR1 is KGHDR and CDR2 SFDVKD. The J segment lost 5 bases and the V segment lost 3 bases, leaving 7 bases of the junction unmatched. This CDR3 is 17 amino acids long. The CDR3 region is CATSDQGLAGVGETQYF. The CDR3 DNA follows: TGTGCCACCAGTGATCAGGGACTAGCGGGAGTGGGGGAGACCCAGTACTTC.

There are a few counts of this clonotype. This chain joins TRBV6-2 or TRBV6-3 and TRBJ2-1; 8 nucleotides line up with TRBD2. CDR1 and CDR2 from the germline V gene are MNHEY and SVGEGT. The CDR3 covers 12 residues. V shed 5 bases, J shed 14 bases, and the junction held 8 bases outside the gene matches. CDR3 sequence: CASSLGTSGKFF. The CDR3 region has the DNA TGTGCCAGCAGTCTTGGGACTAGTGGGAAGTTCTTC.

In this sample, this clonotype turned up a few times. The DNA for the CDR3 is TGTGCCAGCAGGCCTGACCGAGGTGAAGCTTTCTTT. This codes for CASRPDRGEAFF. The chain recombines TRBV7-9 with TRBJ1-1, with D unresolved. Trimming took off 6 bases at V and 7 bases at J, with 12 bases between the two ends. Germline loops: CDR1 SEHNR, CDR2 FQNEAQ (reference sequence). The CDR3 totals 12 residues.

In its sample, this clonotype was seen a few times. CDR3 loop: CATSDPGQGPRETQYF. Here the CDR3 DNA reads TGTGCCACCAGTGATCCGGGACAGGGGCCACGAGAGACCCAGTACTTC. The rearrangement joins TRBV24-1 to TRBJ2-5; 10 bases align to TRBD1. V gave up 3 bases and J gave up 4 bases; unmatched junction bases: 7. Germline values: CDR1 KGHDR, CDR2 SFDVKD. The CDR3 has 16 amino acids.

This chain links TRBV3-1 with TRBJ1-2, with D uncertain. Germline values: CDR1 LGHDT, CDR2 YNNKEL (reference sequence). The CDR3 runs to 14 residues. Trimming shortened V by 1 base and J by 3 bases, and 9 bases separated the two germline ends. The CDR3 reads CASSQVRSDYGYTF. The CDR3 DNA reads as TGTGCCAGCAGCCAAGTGCGATCTGACTATGGCTACACCTTC.

This clonotype was found once. The chain joins TRBV5-1 to TRBJ2-5; TRBD1 matches 8 bases. The CDR3 is 14 residues long. The germline CDR1 and CDR2 sequences are SGHRS and YFSETQ. Trimming cost V 3 bases and J 0 bases; bases outside gene matches: 1. The CDR3 spells CASSWTGYQETQYF. The CDR3 DNA sequence: TGCGCCAGCAGCTGGACAGGGTACCAAGAGACCCAGTACTTC.

In this sample, this clonotype turned up a few times. The J gene is TRBJ1-5, the V gene TRBV20-1; TRBD1 agrees at 8 bases. Germline V gives CDR1 DFQATT, CDR2 SNEGSKA (reference sequence). This CDR3 has 17 amino acids. The trim removed 3 bases at V and 2 bases at J, leaving 12 bases unmatched. CDR3 protein: CSASSGRGRLGNQPQHF. The CDR3 region has the DNA TGCAGTGCTAGTTCTGGCAGGGGGCGATTGGGCAATCAGCCCCAGCATTTT.

The J gene is TRBJ2-3, the V gene TRBV3-1; 10 bases match TRBD1. Germline loops: CDR1 LGHDT, CDR2 YNNKEL (reference sequence). The CDR3 has 16 residues. Unmatched junction bases numbered 4, after V lost 0 bases and J lost 4 bases. CDR3 DNA sequence: TGTGCCAGCAGCCAAGAGGGGACAGGGGCCGCAGATACGCAGTATTTT. Its translation is CASSQEGTGAADTQYF.

CDR3 bases: TGCAGCGTTGAGGCTAGGCGGTTCTTC. Its protein product is CSVEARRFF. The chain joins TRBV29-1 to TRBJ2-1; no clear D. Germline V gives CDR1 SQVTM, CDR2 ANQGSEA. The CDR3 sequence is 9 residues long. Trimming stripped 3 bases from V and 15 bases from J, with 9 bases between.

The chain recombines TRBV6-6 with TRBJ1-3; D ambiguous. The CDR3 contains 12 residues. The ends were cut back, 9 bases at V and 4 bases at J, with 10 bases in the middle. Per germline, CDR1 MNHNY and CDR2 SVGAGI (reference sequence). The CDR3 nucleotides read TGTGCCAGTGGGGTGGTCGGAAACACCATATATTTT. Protein: CASGVVGNTIYF.

V gene TRBV25-1 combines with J gene TRBJ2-7; D is possibly TRBD1 or TRBD2 (5 bases each). V lost 8 bases, J lost 7 bases, and 18 bases lay in between. The CDR3 runs to 13 residues. CDR1 and CDR2 (germline): MGHDK, SYGVNS. CDR3 sequence (DNA): TGTGCCAGCCGAAGGGACGGCCCCGGAGAGCAGTACTTC. It translates to CASRRDGPGEQYF.

The V and J genes are TRBV29-1 and TRBJ2-7; 12 bases align to TRBD2. From germline, CDR1 is SQVTM and CDR2 ANQGSEA. The V segment lost 2 bases and the J segment 4 bases; nucleotides outside the gene matches: 6. CDR3 length: 15 residues. The CDR3 DNA reads TGCAGCGTTGAACTGCTAGCGGGAGGGCAATACGAGCAGTACTTC. It encodes CSVELLAGGQYEQYF.